Here is one T cell receptor (beta chain) with its context. These data come from a study of blood T cell repertoires in COVID-19. About the study: Researchers got acute and convalescent COVID-19 samples from the United States, Italy and Spain.

Libraries were prepared by immunoSEQ multiplex PCR; TCRdb keeps only in-frame clonotypes and omits some of them. Here the sample spans about 44,000 clones, nearly 90% being singletons. This CDR3 has 16 amino acids. Trimming removed 0 bases from V and 2 bases from J; junction bases left unmatched: 7. Germline CDR1 reads SGHKS; CDR2 reads YYEKEE (reference sequence). The receptor was derived from a man in his sixties or seventies with active COVID-19. The chain couples TRBV5-5 to TRBJ2-5, with 7 positions matching TRBD2. Material: peripheral blood. CDR3 nucleotide sequence: TGTGCCAGCAGCTTGGGGCGGGGGTCCAGGCAAGAGACCCAGTACTTC. As protein: CASSLGRGSRQETQYF.